The T cell receptor (beta chain) under discussion was sequenced for a study of chemoradiotherapy in HPV16-positive cancers. Study observations and caveats: During treatment, candidate HPV-specific clones and E7-related motifs expanded in tumor. For HPV16-positive patients, expanding HPV-responsive T cells associated with longer recurrence-free survival.

The CDR3 contains 11 residues. V lost 9 bases to trimming and J lost 8 bases, with 11 bases between them. The germline CDR1 and CDR2 sequences are LNHDA and SQIVND (reference sequence). This table comes from immunoSEQ multiplex PCR, and its TCRdb copy is limited to in-frame clones, with some not included. The table includes roughly 2,400 clones, about four fifths detected once. Repeated repertoire sampling spanned the course of chemoradiotherapy. As for this clone: Its antigen remains unknown.

This sequence was found in a human donor with HPV-associated anogenital cancer. The source was tumor tissue, collected from a patient who underwent chemoradiotherapy. The chain has TRBV19 and TRBJ2-1; D possibly corresponds to TRBD1 (5 bases). CDR3 sequence reads: CARTRGHEQFF. CDR3 bases: TGTGCCAGGACAAGGGGCCATGAGCAGTTCTTC.